This TCR beta chain was found in a study of shared clonotypes between healthy human individuals. Notes on the study in general: The genetic and exposure-history diversity represented was limited by few donors.

To note about this clone: Its antigen is still unknown.

The assay was immunoSEQ multiplex PCR, and TCRdb's table has in-frame clones only and misses some. The sample records some 500,000 clones, 65% to 80% being singletons. The CDR3 contains 17 residues. The sequence was obtained from a woman aged 40 to 50 in good health. Some clones in this sample may be carry-over from other donors' samples. This chain uses TRBV21-1 with TRBJ2-2; TRBD1, as called in the table, went unchecked against the DNA. TRBV21-1 is marked as a pseudogene. Sequencing was carried out using PBMCs. This CDR3 is CASSKLRERQGTGELFF. CDR3 DNA sequence: TGTGCCAGCAGCAAACTCCGAGAGAGACAGGGGACCGGGGAGCTGTTTTTT.